These 7 T cell receptor beta chains were all obtained from the same sample, sequenced in a study of blood T cells in healthy people across ages. A second about 6 to 12 cycle PCR used barcoded and J-beta primers. MiXCR was run by TCRdb on the 5' RACE reads, yielding one entry per CDR3 protein. The sample records a few hundred thousand distinct CDR3 sequences, approximately 26% being singletons. This sample also appeared in a second study, on T cells of mothers and their children.

Sequencing was carried out using blood. All receptors derive from a boy between 2 and 10 years old in good health.

The chain has TRBV6-1 and TRBJ2-7; tentatively, D is TRBD1 (6 bases). The length of the CDR3 is 13 residues. V shed 2 bases and J shed 2 bases, with 7 bases lying between them. Germline assignment: CDR1 MNHNS and CDR2 SASEGT. DNA for the CDR3: TGTGCCAGCAGTGAACGGGACACCTACGAGCAGTACTTC. Its translation is CASSERDTYEQYF.

In its sample, this clonotype was seen a few times. V gene TRBV10-3 combines with J gene TRBJ2-5, with TRBD2 as a possible D gene (6 bases). TRBJ2-7 explains the end of the DNA better; the J call may be wrong. CDR3 size: 13 residues. CDR1 ENHRY and CDR2 SYGVKD come from the germline V gene. CDR3 nucleotides: TGTGCCATCAGTGTGTTGGAGGGCTGCGAGCAGTACTTC. Translation gives CAISVLEGCEQYF.

The chain recombines TRBV29-1 with TRBJ2-6; D is unresolved. The CDR3 has 13 amino acids. Trimming removed 7 bases at V and 2 bases at J, with 9 bases between. Germline CDR1 reads SQVTM; CDR2 reads ANQGSEA. The CDR3 region has the DNA TGCAGCGCCTTATCCACTGGGGCCAACGTCCTGACTTTC. This translates into CSALSTGANVLTF.

The chain links TRBV24-1 to TRBJ1-3; tentative D call: TRBD1 (5 bases). Germline assignment: CDR1 KGHDR and CDR2 SFDVKD. The V and J ends lost 7 bases and 3 bases respectively, with 12 bases between them. The CDR3 loop spans 14 amino acids. CDR3 DNA: TGTGCCACCAGGCGCGGGGCGCGTGGAAACACCATATATTTT. Residues: CATRRGARGNTIYF.

J is TRBJ2-2 and V is TRBV12-3 or TRBV12-4; D not resolved. Deletions cut 3 bases from V and 2 bases from J, with 13 bases between. This CDR3 region has 16 residues. CDR3 DNA: TGTGCCAGCAGTTTTGGGCGGAGAATCAACACCGGGGAGCTGTTTTTT. Translating it yields CASSFGRRINTGELFF.

This chain uses TRBV7-2 with TRBJ2-5, with TRBD2 matching over 8 bases. Matching the DNA end better, TRBJ2-1 makes the J call doubtful. Germline V CDR1 and CDR2: SGHTA, FQGNSA. CDR3 size: 15 residues. CDR3 protein: CASSFFGRGTNEQFF. The CDR3 bases are TGTGCCAGCAGCTTTTTCGGGAGGGGCACCAATGAGCAGTTCTTC.

This clonotype was found a few times. This chain connects TRBV28 to TRBJ2-5, with D possibly TRBD2 on 6 matching bases. Germline CDR1 MDHEN, CDR2 SYDVKM. Trimming left V 6 bases short and J 4 bases short, with 15 bases between. CDR3 length: 14 amino acids. In nucleotides, the CDR3 is TGTGCCAGCAGCTTACAACTAGCCAGAGAGACCCAGTACTTC. This encodes CASSLQLARETQYF.